These 15 T cell receptor beta chains were all obtained from the same sample, sequenced in a study of siplizumab effects on memory and regulatory T cells. TCRdb's table, derived via immunoSEQ multiplex PCR, lists solely in-frame clones and lacks some. The sample shows around 97,000 clones, around 94% of them seen only once. Sequencing used non-Treg CD4+ T cells sorted from blood. These receptors were taken from a human donor in good health.

The chain uses TRBV7-2 and TRBJ2-5; D remains unclear. Germline V gene sequence: CDR1 SGHTA, CDR2 FQGNSA. The germline V and J ends were trimmed by 0 bases and 4 bases, with 12 bases remaining between them. This CDR3 comprises 15 residues. The chain's CDR3 is CASSLAPYRRETQYF. In DNA, the CDR3 is TGTGCCAGCAGCTTAGCACCTTACAGAAGAGAGACCCAGTACTTC. Based on the CDR3 plus reference TRBV7-2 and TRBJ2-5, the full variable domain is GAGVSQSPSNKVTEKGKDVELRCDPISGHTALYWYRQSLGQGLEFLIYFQGNSAPDKSGLPSDRFSAERTGGSVSTLTIQRTQQEDSAVYLCASSLAPYRRETQYFGPGTRLLVL.

This rearrangement joins TRBV7-3 to TRBJ2-1, with 12 bases that match TRBD2. V lost 3 bases and J lost 6; bases outside the gene matches: 3. Germline V gene lookup returns CDR1 SGHTA and CDR2 FQGTGA. The CDR3 is made up of 15 amino acids. CDR3 residues: CASSLTSGRFNEQFF. For the CDR3, the DNA is TGTGCCAGCAGCTTGACTAGCGGGAGATTCAATGAGCAGTTCTTC.

This chain connects TRBV27 to TRBJ2-6; possibly TRBD1 for D (6 bases). Germline loops: CDR1 MNHEY, CDR2 SMNVEV (reference sequence). This CDR3 region has 18 residues. Trimming stripped 5 bases from V and 3 bases from J, with 20 bases between. CDR3 in DNA: TGTGCCAGCAGTCCCGTCCCCCACAGGGCCGGTGGGGCCAACGTCCTGACTTTC. Residues: CASSPVPHRAGGANVLTF.

The chain recombines TRBV10-1 with TRBJ1-2; no clear D gene. In germline, CDR1 is WNHNN, CDR2 SYGVQD (reference sequence). This CDR3 spans 13 amino acids. Deletions cut 3 bases from V and 5 bases from J, with 10 bases between. In DNA, the CDR3 is TGCGCCAGCAGTGATTACAGAGCTTATGGCTACACCTTC. Translation gives CASSDYRAYGYTF.

J is TRBJ1-6 and V is TRBV5-1; unclear D gene. Trimming removed 0 bases at V and 5 bases at J, with 9 bases between. The CDR3 extends over 15 amino acids. CDR1 is SGHRS and CDR2 is YFSETQ in the germline V gene. The CDR3 region is CASSLEHHNNSPLHF. The CDR3, as DNA: TGCGCCAGCAGCTTGGAACACCACAATAATTCACCCCTCCACTTT.

In this sample, this clone turned up once. DNA for the CDR3: TGCGCCAGCAGCCTCGGACAACTTAAGAATGGCTACACCTTC. It encodes CASSLGQLKNGYTF. The V and J genes are TRBV5-1 and TRBJ1-2; a weak D match, TRBD1 (5 bases). CDR3 size: 14 residues. Trimming took 4 bases from V and 6 from J, leaving 16 bases between them. CDR1 SGHRS and CDR2 YFSETQ come from the germline V gene.

The chain uses TRBV6-1 and TRBJ2-2; D perhaps matches TRBD2 (6 bases). The V gene's germline CDR1 is MNHNS and CDR2 SASEGT. The CDR3 spans 15 residues. V gave up 8 bases and J gave up 7 bases, with 20 bases separating them. CDR3 loop: CASSPLAALVGELFF. The DNA of the CDR3 is TGTGCCAGCTCGCCTTTAGCGGCCCTAGTCGGGGAGCTGTTTTTT.

V is TRBV19 and J is TRBJ2-6; 12 positions agree with TRBD1. Per germline, CDR1 LNHDA and CDR2 SQIVND (reference sequence). The V gene end was trimmed by 5 bases and the J gene end by 6 bases; junction bases not matched to a gene: 11. The CDR3 extends over 18 amino acids. CDR3 DNA: TGTGCCAGTAGTCGCCCCAGGGACAGGGGGCGAGAGGCCAACGTCCTGACTTTC. This encodes CASSRPRDRGREANVLTF.

The rearrangement uses TRBV6-5 and TRBJ2-5; D is undetermined. Deletions cut 4 bases from V and 9 bases from J, with 15 bases between. Germline-derived CDR1 and CDR2 are MNHEY and SVGAGI. CDR3 length: 13 residues. Here the CDR3 reads CASSSPNGRAQYF. CDR3 bases: TGTGCCAGCAGTTCACCCAACGGCCGGGCCCAGTACTTC.

V usage is TRBV28 and J usage is TRBJ1-5, with D maybe TRBD1 (5 bases). The CDR3 totals 15 residues. V lost 5 bases, J lost 1 base, and 12 bases lay in between. CDR1 is MDHEN, CDR2 SYDVKM, per germline. CDR3 nucleotides: TGTGCCAGCAGTGAAACAGGAAAGAGCAATCAGCCCCAGCATTTT. The encoded protein is CASSETGKSNQPQHF.

V gene TRBV29-1 combines with J gene TRBJ1-3, with TRBD1 matching over 10 bases. V shed 0 bases, J shed 1 base, and the junction held 6 bases outside the gene matches. This CDR3 is 17 amino acids long. Germline V gene data show CDR1 as SQVTM and CDR2 as ANQGSEA. CDR3 sequence: CSVEDLWTGGSGNTIYF. DNA for the CDR3: TGCAGCGTTGAAGATCTCTGGACAGGGGGATCTGGAAACACCATATATTTT.

V usage is TRBV5-8 and J usage is TRBJ1-1; a possible D gene is TRBD1 (6 bases). CDR1 and CDR2 from the germline V gene are SGHTS and YDEGEE. Trimming took 4 bases from V and 6 from J, leaving 16 bases between them. The CDR3 totals 14 residues. The CDR3: CASSLNRVSAEAFF. DNA for the CDR3: TGTGCCAGCAGCCTGAACAGGGTCTCGGCTGAAGCTTTCTTT. Supplemented by reference TRBV5-8 and TRBJ1-1, the full variable domain reads EAGVTQSPTHLIKTRGQQATLRCSPISGHTSVYWYQQALGLGLQFLLWYDEGEERNRGNFPPRFSGRQFPNYSSELNVNALELEDSALYLCASSLNRVSAEAFFGQGTRLTVV.

This chain uses TRBV7-2 with TRBJ1-1; D unclear. Per germline, CDR1 SGHTA and CDR2 FQGNSA. Trimming took 3 bases from V and 1 from J, leaving 12 bases between them. This CDR3 is built from 15 residues. Here the CDR3 reads CASSLVNRQNTEAFF. The CDR3 DNA reads as TGTGCCAGCAGCTTGGTCAACCGACAGAACACTGAAGCTTTCTTT.

The genes are TRBV6-6 and TRBJ2-2, with 10 nucleotides matching TRBD1. The CDR3 has 15 amino acids. From germline, CDR1 is MNHNY and CDR2 SVGAGI (reference sequence). Germline trimming cut 6 bases from V and 4 bases from J; bases unmatched to any gene: 5. The CDR3 bases are TGTGCCAGCAGGCTCCGGGACAGGGGCACCGGGGAGCTGTTTTTT. Its translation: CASRLRDRGTGELFF.

J is TRBJ2-1 and V is TRBV6-5; 7 bases agree with TRBD2. The CDR3 runs 15 residues. CDR1 is MNHEY and CDR2 is SVGAGI in the germline V gene. V gave up 5 bases and J gave up 1 base; unmatched junction bases: 5. Here the CDR3 reads CASSQRGISYNEQFF. CDR3 sequence (DNA): TGTGCCAGCAGTCAGCGGGGAATTTCCTACAATGAGCAGTTCTTC.